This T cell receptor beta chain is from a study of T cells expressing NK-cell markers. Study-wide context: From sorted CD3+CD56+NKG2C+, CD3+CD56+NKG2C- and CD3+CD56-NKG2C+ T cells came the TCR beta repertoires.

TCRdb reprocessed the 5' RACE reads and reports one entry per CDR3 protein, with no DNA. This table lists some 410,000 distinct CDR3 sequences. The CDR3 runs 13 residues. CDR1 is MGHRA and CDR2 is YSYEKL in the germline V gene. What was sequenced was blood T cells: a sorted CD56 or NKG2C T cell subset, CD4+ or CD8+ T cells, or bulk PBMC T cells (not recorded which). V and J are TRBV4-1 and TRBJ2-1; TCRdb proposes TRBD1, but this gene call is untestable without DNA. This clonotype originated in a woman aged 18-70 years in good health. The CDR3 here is CASSQAREREQFF.